This TCR beta chain was observed in a study of cytomegalovirus exposure and HLA in healthy donors. Overall study context: Some 77 million unique TCRs from HLA-typed donors were held in an early release of data. General study results and limits: Most TCR sequences were seen very rarely across donors, but some public TCRs occurred in many. Previously analyzed data showed that most TCR beta V segments were productive at a frequency of about 87% or about 30%.

13 Jbeta primers and 60 Vbeta primers were used for the PCR. The repertoire was sequenced with immunoSEQ multiplex PCR; TCRdb's copy has only in-frame clones and lacks some. Here the sample spans about 97,000 clones, over 60% being singletons. Trimming took 1 base from V and 6 from J; bases not matched to a gene: 6. CDR1 and CDR2 from the germline V gene are MDHEN and SYDVKM. The CDR3 runs 14 residues. Concerning this clone itself: Its specificity is not known.

The clonotype comes from a male donor in good health and CMV-seropositive. Sample: PBMCs. The chain combines TRBV28 with TRBJ2-7; TRBD1 agrees at 7 bases. This chain's CDR3 is CASSLSVQGREQYF. In DNA form, the CDR3 reads TGTGCCAGCAGTTTATCGGTACAGGGGCGCGAGCAGTACTTC.